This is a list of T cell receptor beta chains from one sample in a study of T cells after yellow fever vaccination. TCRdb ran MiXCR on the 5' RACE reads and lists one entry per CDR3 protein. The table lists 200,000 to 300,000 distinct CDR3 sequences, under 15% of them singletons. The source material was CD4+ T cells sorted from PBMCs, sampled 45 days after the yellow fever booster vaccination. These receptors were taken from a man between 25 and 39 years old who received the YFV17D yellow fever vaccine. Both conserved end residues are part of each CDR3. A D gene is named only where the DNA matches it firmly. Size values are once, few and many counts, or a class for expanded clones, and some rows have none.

TGCGCCAGCAGCGTCGATAGTTACGAGCAGTACTTC,CASSVDSYEQYF,TRBV5-1,TRBJ2-7,-,-
TGTGCCAGCAGCAACAGACAGAGTAGCACAGATACGCAGTATTTT,CASSNRQSSTDTQYF,TRBV5-6,TRBJ2-3,-,once
TGCAGCGTAGCCGAACAGTGGAACACCGGGGAGCTGTTTTTT,CSVAEQWNTGELFF,TRBV29-1,TRBJ2-2,-,-
TGCAGCGTTGAAGATCGGCTACAACAAAGGGAGCAGTTCTTC,CSVEDRLQQREQFF,TRBV29-1,TRBJ2-1,-,few
TGCGCCAGCAGCTTTCTAGCGGGAGGGACGAATGAGCAGTTCTTC,CASSFLAGGTNEQFF,TRBV5-1,TRBJ2-1,TRBD2,-
TGTGCCAGCAGCCGTGACAGGGGCGTCGTAGGTGGCTACACCTTC,CASSRDRGVVGGYTF,TRBV14,TRBJ1-2,TRBD1,few
TGCAGTGCTAGAGACGCCGGGACAGGGGGCCTCGGTCAGCCCCAGCATTTT,CSARDAGTGGLGQPQHF,TRBV20-1,TRBJ1-5,TRBD1,few
TGCAGTGCTAGATCCCCGGGGCTAGCGGGAGGGTACAATGAGCAGTTCTTC,CSARSPGLAGGYNEQFF,TRBV20-1,TRBJ2-1,TRBD2,-
TGTGCCAGCAGCGTAGGTCGGGATAGGGCCGAAGCTTTCTTT,CASSVGRDRAEAFF,TRBV9,TRBJ1-1,-,-
TGCAGTGCTGGAAGGGACAGAGATAATTCACCCCTCCACTTT,CSAGRDRDNSPLHF,TRBV20-1,TRBJ1-6,TRBD1,few
TGCGCCAGCAGCTTGGGTGGGACCGGTGAAGAGACCCAGTACTTC,CASSLGGTGEETQYF,TRBV5-1,TRBJ2-5,-,few
TGCAGTGCTAGAGATTCCCAGCGGGGGTATACGCAGTATTTT,CSARDSQRGYTQYF,TRBV20-1,TRBJ2-3,TRBD2,-
TGTGCCAGCAGCTTGGCGGCGGGAGGGCCTTCCGGGGAGCTGTTTTTT,CASSLAAGGPSGELFF,TRBV5-6,TRBJ2-2,TRBD2,few
TGCAGTGCCCGTGCCGAGACTAGCTGGTCCCAGTACTTC,CSARAETSWSQYF,TRBV20-1,TRBJ2-5,TRBD2,-
TGTGCCAGCAGCCACTGGGGCCACCCCTCCGACGAGCAGTACTTC,CASSHWGHPSDEQYF,TRBV14,TRBJ2-7,-,few
TGTGCCAGCACTGGGAGGCGGGATAGCTCCTACAATGAGCAGTTCTTC,CASTGRRDSSYNEQFF,TRBV12-3/TRBV12-4,TRBJ2-1,-,-
TGTGCCAGCAGATCTAGCGGGAGGGTAACAGATACGCAGTATTTT,CASRSSGRVTDTQYF,TRBV12-3/TRBV12-4,TRBJ2-3,TRBD2,-
TGTGCCAGCAGCTTAACCTCTGGGGGATTCTACGAGCAGTACTTC,CASSLTSGGFYEQYF,TRBV7-2,TRBJ2-7,-,-
TGTGCCAGTAGCGATTTCACAGATACGCAGTATTTT,CASSDFTDTQYF,TRBV6-6,TRBJ2-3,-,-
TGTGCCAGCAGCTCTAAACTAGCGGGGTACAATGAGCAGTTCTTC,CASSSKLAGYNEQFF,TRBV7-8,TRBJ2-1,TRBD2,-
TGTGCCAGCAGTGAAACCCTCGCGGGTGAGCAGTTCTTC,CASSETLAGEQFF,TRBV6-1,TRBJ2-1,-,few
TGCGCCAGCAGCCAAGACAATAGGGGTGGCAGGGCGACTAATGAAAAACTGTTTTTT,CASSQDNRGGRATNEKLFF,TRBV4-3,TRBJ1-4,-,few
TGTGCCAGCAGTCCCCGACAGGGTAGGTCTGTTGAGCAGTTCTTC,CASSPRQGRSVEQFF,TRBV14,TRBJ2-1,TRBD1,-
TGTGCCAGCAGCAAGAATTCACCCCTCCACTTT,CASSKNSPLHF,TRBV6-6,TRBJ1-6,-,few
TGTGCCAGCAGTTTAGAGGGGACTCCACTCAACATTCAGTACTTC,CASSLEGTPLNIQYF,TRBV27,TRBJ2-4,-,-
TGTGCCAGCTCACGGACTAGCGGGTTATACAATGAGCAGTTCTTC,CASSRTSGLYNEQFF,TRBV6-1,TRBJ2-1,TRBD2,few
TGTGCCAGCAGCCCCTCGGGGATCGCGGGAGGGGAGACCCAGTACTTC,CASSPSGIAGGETQYF,TRBV7-2,TRBJ2-5,TRBD2,few
TGTGCCAGCAGCTTGGTAGGGACTAGCGGGAGGAAAGACAATGAGCAGTTCTTC,CASSLVGTSGRKDNEQFF,TRBV5-6,TRBJ2-1,TRBD2,-
TGCGCCAGCAGCCAAGCCTGGCAGACGGGAGCCCAGTACTTC,CASSQAWQTGAQYF,TRBV4-3,TRBJ2-5,-,many
TGTGCCAGCAGTCAGGATGTCTCCTACGAGCAGTACTTC,CASSQDVSYEQYF,TRBV6-5,TRBJ2-7,-,-
TGCAGCGTTGATCTGGAAAGCTCCTACAATGAGCAGTTCTTC,CSVDLESSYNEQFF,TRBV29-1,TRBJ2-1,-,-
TGTGCCAGCAGTGGGGGGGGTTACTACAATGAGCAGTTCTTC,CASSGGGYYNEQFF,TRBV12-3/TRBV12-4,TRBJ2-1,TRBD2,-
TGCGCCAGCACCTTAAGGCCGGGACAGGGGGCGAGCAATCAGCCCCAGCATTTT,CASTLRPGQGASNQPQHF,TRBV4-3,TRBJ1-5,TRBD1,-
TGTGCCAGCAGCTTAAATCTGGGGAACGAAAAACTGTTTTTT,CASSLNLGNEKLFF,TRBV7-2,TRBJ1-4,-,few
TGCAGTGCGGAAACAGCCTCGCCTAAGTTAACTTTCTTT,CSAETASPKLTFF,TRBV20-1,TRBJ1-1,-,-
TGCGCCAGCAGCTTGTCGGGAGGGGCGTGGGACGAGCAGTACTTC,CASSLSGGAWDEQYF,TRBV5-1,TRBJ2-7,TRBD2,few
TGTGCCAGCAGTGACCTCACCGGGCGGAATAATTCACCCCTCCACTTT,CASSDLTGRNNSPLHF,TRBV25-1,TRBJ1-6,-,-
TGCGCCAGCAGCCAAGGGGTCAGGGGAGTCGTTGAGCAGTTCTTC,CASSQGVRGVVEQFF,TRBV4-3,TRBJ2-1,-,many
TGTGCCACCAGTGATTCCCCGACTAGCGGGAGATGCGATGAGCAGTTCTTC,CATSDSPTSGRCDEQFF,TRBV24-1,TRBJ2-1,TRBD2,few
TGTGCCAGCAGCCGCCGAGGCCGGGGCGAGCAGTACTTC,CASSRRGRGEQYF,TRBV7-8,TRBJ2-7,-,few
TGCGCCAGCAGCTTGGGCAGCGCCTACAATGAGCAGTTCTTC,CASSLGSAYNEQFF,TRBV5-1,TRBJ2-1,-,few
TGTGCCAGCAGGTCAGTCAGCGGGAGGACAGATACGCAGTATTTT,CASRSVSGRTDTQYF,TRBV12-3/TRBV12-4,TRBJ2-3,TRBD2,-
TGTGCCAGCAGCTTGGGAGCGGGAGGGGATACGCAGTATTTT,CASSLGAGGDTQYF,TRBV5-5,TRBJ2-3,TRBD2,few
TGTGCCAGCAGTTACGGGGACCGTCGTGGGGAGCAGTTCTTC,CASSYGDRRGEQFF,TRBV12-3/TRBV12-4,TRBJ2-1,-,few
TGTGCCAGCAGTTACTCGATCCCGGGAGGCTACACCTTC,CASSYSIPGGYTF,TRBV6-5,TRBJ1-2,-,few
TGCAGCGTTGCAGGGGGCGTGGGTCAGCCCCAGCATTTT,CSVAGGVGQPQHF,TRBV29-1,TRBJ1-5,TRBD1,few
TGTGCCAGCAGCCGCCACAGGTCCAGGGATTCACCCCTCCACTTT,CASSRHRSRDSPLHF,TRBV14,TRBJ1-6,-,few
TGTGCCAGCAGCTTAAGCTTCACAGATACGCAGTATTTT,CASSLSFTDTQYF,TRBV7-3,TRBJ2-3,-,few
TGCGCCAGCAGACTAGCGGGAAGCACAGATACGCAGTATTTT,CASRLAGSTDTQYF,TRBV10-2,TRBJ2-3,TRBD2,few
TGTGCCACTACCCGAGGGGACTACAATGAGCAGTTCTTC,CATTRGDYNEQFF,TRBV15,TRBJ2-1,-,-
TGTGCCAGCAGCAGGTGGGATGGAACGAACACCGGGGAGCTGTTTTTT,CASSRWDGTNTGELFF,TRBV12-3/TRBV12-4,TRBJ2-2,-,-
TGTGCCAGCAGCGTAGGGGTAGGCTCCTACGAGCAGTACTTC,CASSVGVGSYEQYF,TRBV9,TRBJ2-7,-,-
TGCGCCAGCAGCTTTGGAGTAAATGAGCAGTTCTTC,CASSFGVNEQFF,TRBV5-1,TRBJ2-1,-,many
TGTGCCAGCAGTTTAGGGATCCCGGGCCAGTACTTC,CASSLGIPGQYF,TRBV12-3/TRBV12-4,TRBJ2-5,-,-
TGCAGTGCTAGAGACCCGAGGGGCACAGATACGCAGTATTTT,CSARDPRGTDTQYF,TRBV20-1,TRBJ2-3,-,-